Sequencing of this T cell receptor beta chain was carried out in a study of blood T cells in healthy people across ages. The table lists this clonotype with a few counts. The authors ran a second PCR of roughly 6 to 12 cycles using a sample-barcoded 5' primer and a J-beta primer mix. One entry per CDR3 protein, called by TCRdb with MiXCR from the 5' RACE reads. The profile shows 1.5 million to 2 million distinct CDR3 sequences, roughly 49% of them singletons. CDR1 and CDR2 (germline): SGDLS, YYNGEE. The CDR3 totals 14 residues. Trimming left V 1 base short and J 10 bases short, with 15 bases between. The origin of this receptor is a woman between 35 and 50 years old in good health. The chain uses TRBV9 and TRBJ2-1; D gene ambiguous. Source material: blood. The DNA of the CDR3 is TGTGCCAGCAGCGTATCCCCTAGTCACTACGAGCAGTTCTTC. Amino acids: CASSVSPSHYEQFF.